This T cell receptor beta chain was captured by sequencing in a study of T cell responses to AZD1222 COVID-19 vaccine. Across the whole study: The analysis combined second doses at about 4 or about 12 weeks. Findings of the study overall: Baseline seropositivity characterized only six or seven AZD1222 recipients. Sampling captured repertoires only after the peak T cell response.

Sequencing was performed with immunoSEQ multiplex PCR; in TCRdb, only in-frame clones are kept and a portion is missing. Of about 110,000 clones listed, around 94% were seen once; the top ten hold 2.2%. Concerning this clone itself: As yet, its antigen is unknown.

Per the germline V gene, CDR1 is LGHNA and CDR2 is YSLEER. The CDR3 is 16 residues long. V dropped 1 base and J dropped 8 bases, with 17 bases sitting between them. The V and J genes are TRBV4-3 and TRBJ1-4; tentative D call: TRBD1 (6 bases). Sequenced here: peripheral blood, sampled on day 0 of AZD1222 vaccination. The receptor was isolated from an adult in good health. The CDR3 nucleotides read TGCGCCAGCAGCCAAGTTGGGAACAGGGTCGGGGAAAAACTGTTTTTT. This codes for CASSQVGNRVGEKLFF.